The entry that follows covers one TCR beta chain sequence. The antigen is undetermined. Clones were sequenced by immunoSEQ multiplex PCR, and TCRdb holds only the in-frame ones, with some missing. The table shows around 80,000 clones, with 80% to 90% occurring only once. This entry is derived from a study of T cell responses to AZD1222 COVID-19 vaccine. Study-level results: There were mostly white British donors and more females than males, and clonal diversity was possibly underestimated. Nearly half of the spike-specific TCRs reportedly recognize variant regions that carry no mutations. Increases in Spike-specific TCR breadth and depth were seen after two AZD1222 doses.

Germline-derived CDR1 and CDR2 are SGHRS and YFSETQ. This CDR3 region has 13 residues. J was trimmed by 8 bases and V by 4 bases; bases with no gene match: 8. The TCR sequence derives from an adult who received the AZD1222 COVID-19 vaccine. The sequences come from peripheral blood, collected 28 days after the second AZD1222 dose. The V call is TRBV5-1, the J call TRBJ1-2; 7 nucleotides line up with TRBD1. The CDR3 spells CASSQDRAGGYTF. CDR3 bases: TGCGCCAGCAGCCAAGACAGGGCTGGGGGCTACACCTTC.